This entry concerns a single TCR beta chain. Its specificity is not known. Germline CDR1 reads SNHLY; CDR2 reads FYNNEI. Trimming removed 6 bases at V and 3 bases at J, with 11 bases between. This CDR3 spans 13 amino acids. Assay used: immunoSEQ multiplex PCR; TCRdb lists only in-frame clones, some missing. The repertoire holds about 160,000 clones, with around 92% as singletons. The data were taken from a study of T cell responses to AZD1222 COVID-19 vaccine. Study findings and constraints: All repertoire sampling was performed exclusively after the peak T cell response. Donors skewed white British and female; clonal diversity was possibly underestimated.

This TCR came from an adult in good health. The specimen comprised peripheral blood, sampled on day 0 of AZD1222 vaccination. This sequence joins TRBV2 and TRBJ1-1; possibly TRBD1 for D (6 bases). The CDR3 DNA sequence: TGTGCCAGCAGCCCCAACAGGGACACTGAAGCTTTCTTT. This encodes CASSPNRDTEAFF.